The clone carrying this TCR beta chain was observed once. This sequence is one base from a far larger clone and is likely a read error. Relying on iRepertoire HTBI primers and Arm-PCR of CDR3 regions, the team built TCR beta libraries. TCRdb ran MiXCR on the multiplex PCR reads and lists one entry per CDR3 protein. The sample yields 350,000 to 500,000 distinct CDR3 sequences, about 15% seen once. As for time point: newly diagnosed GD, antithyroid drugs for less than 3 months. The TCR library was made from RNA extracted from PBMCs. This specimen belongs to a study of regulatory T cells in long-lasting Graves disease. In germline, CDR1 is SGHAT, CDR2 FQDESV (reference sequence). The CDR3 totals 13 residues. These sequences were also reported in another study, on T cells in Graves' hyperthyroidism and ophthalmopathy. This second study says: Hyperthyroidism of Graves' type that showed no ophthalmopathy progression within 18 months was stable.

The source material was peripheral blood mononuclear cells (PBMCs), sampled at new diagnosis, from a patient treated with antithyroid drugs. V is TRBV11-1 and J is TRBJ1-5, with D maybe TRBD1 (5 bases). The source of this sequence is a woman aged 50 to 60 with Graves disease. The CDR3 DNA is TGTGTCAGCAGCTTAGAAGGGGATCAGCCCCAGCATTTT. As protein: CVSSLEGDQPQHF.